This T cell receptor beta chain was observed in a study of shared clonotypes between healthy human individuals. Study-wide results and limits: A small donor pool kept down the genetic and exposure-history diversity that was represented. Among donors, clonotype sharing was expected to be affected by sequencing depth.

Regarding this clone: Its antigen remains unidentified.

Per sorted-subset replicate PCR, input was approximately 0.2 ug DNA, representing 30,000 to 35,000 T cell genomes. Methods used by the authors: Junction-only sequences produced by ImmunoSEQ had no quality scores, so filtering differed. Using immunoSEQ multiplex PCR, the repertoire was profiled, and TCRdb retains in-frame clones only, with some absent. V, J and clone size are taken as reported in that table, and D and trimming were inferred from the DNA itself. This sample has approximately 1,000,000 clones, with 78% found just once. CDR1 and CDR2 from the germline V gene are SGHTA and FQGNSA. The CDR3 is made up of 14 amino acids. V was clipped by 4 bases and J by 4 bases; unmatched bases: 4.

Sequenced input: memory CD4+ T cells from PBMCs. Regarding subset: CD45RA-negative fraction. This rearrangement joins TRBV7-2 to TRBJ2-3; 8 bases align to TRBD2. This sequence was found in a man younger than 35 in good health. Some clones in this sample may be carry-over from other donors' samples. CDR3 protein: CASSSGTRADTQYF. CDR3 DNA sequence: TGTGCCAGCAGCTCAGGGACTAGAGCAGATACGCAGTATTTT.